These 8 T cell receptor beta chains were all obtained from the same sample, sequenced in a study of blood T cell repertoires in COVID-19. Assay: immunoSEQ multiplex PCR; the TCRdb copy retains only in-frame clones and omits some. The sample has about 360,000 clones; more than 85% are singletons. The sequencing input was peripheral blood. These receptor sequences come from a human donor in a cohort sampled during active COVID-19.

This clone appeared a single time. This chain uses TRBV3-1 (or the pseudogene TRBV3-2) with TRBJ1-3; D gene ambiguous. The CDR3 contains 14 residues. CDR1 is LGHDT, CDR2 YNNKEL, per germline (reference sequence). The V and J ends lost 0 bases and 4 bases respectively, with 7 bases between them. The CDR3 here is CASSQDSVGNTIYF. In DNA, the CDR3 is TGTGCCAGCAGCCAAGATTCAGTCGGAAACACCATATATTTT.

V and J are TRBV7-9 and TRBJ2-2; TRBD2 might be the D (5 bases). The CDR3 loop spans 15 amino acids. Trimming removed 5 bases from V and 5 bases from J, with 15 bases in between. Germline assignment: CDR1 SEHNR and CDR2 FQNEAQ (reference sequence). The CDR3: CASSPGFMETGELFF. CDR3 sequence (DNA): TGTGCCAGCAGCCCGGGGTTTATGGAGACCGGGGAGCTGTTTTTT.

The chain is built from TRBV3-1 (or the pseudogene TRBV3-2) and TRBJ2-5; 9 nucleotides agree with TRBD2. The V and J ends lost 3 bases and 3 bases, in that order; junction bases with no gene match: 2. CDR1 is LGHDT, CDR2 YNNKEL, per germline (reference sequence). The length of the CDR3 is 14 residues. This CDR3 reads CASSQRGGKETQYF. CDR3 coding DNA: TGTGCCAGCAGCCAGCGGGGGGGTAAAGAGACCCAGTACTTC.

The V gene is TRBV6-5, the J gene TRBJ2-3; TRBD2 matches 8 bases. This CDR3 comprises 16 residues. Germline CDR1 and CDR2: MNHEY and SVGAGI. V trimming: 4 bases; J trimming: 1 base; junction bases outside the gene matches: 7. The CDR3 spells CASSSSGGWRTDTQYF. DNA for the CDR3: TGTGCCAGCAGTTCCAGCGGGGGCTGGCGCACAGATACGCAGTATTTT.

This clone appeared once. The chain links TRBV28 to TRBJ2-7; a weak D match, TRBD2 (5 bases). This CDR3 has 14 residues. CDR1 is MDHEN, CDR2 SYDVKM, per germline. V lost 5 bases, J lost 5 bases, and 16 bases lay in between. DNA for the CDR3: TGTGCCAGCAGTCTGACCGCGGGTTTCCACGAGCAGTACTTC. This sequence encodes CASSLTAGFHEQYF.

This clone has a handful of counts. The chain recombines TRBV27 with TRBJ1-5; D uncertain. Trimming removed 3 bases from V and 4 bases from J, with 4 bases in between. This CDR3 is 12 amino acids long. Germline V gives CDR1 MNHEY, CDR2 SMNVEV (reference sequence). CDR3 residues: CASSFPNQPQHF. In nucleotides, the CDR3 is TGTGCCAGCAGTTTCCCGAATCAGCCCCAGCATTTT.

The chain is built from TRBV4-1 and TRBJ1-5; D perhaps matches TRBD1 (6 bases). This CDR3 is built from 16 residues. CDR1 and CDR2 (germline): MGHRA, YSYEKL. V was cut by 2 bases and J by 2 bases, with 13 bases left in between. The DNA of the CDR3 is TGCGCCAGCAGCCAATTGTGGGGGCTCGGCAATCAGCCCCAGCATTTT. This sequence encodes CASSQLWGLGNQPQHF.

This clone appeared a single time. The chain joins TRBV5-1 to TRBJ2-6, with D uncertain. Germline-derived CDR1 and CDR2 are SGHRS and YFSETQ. The CDR3 is 15 amino acids. V lost 4 bases, J lost 1 base, and 9 bases lay in between. The CDR3, as DNA: TGCGCCAGCAGCACTGAGACATCTGGGGCCAACGTCCTGACTTTC. This codes for CASSTETSGANVLTF.